This TCR beta chain was sequenced in a study of cytomegalovirus exposure and HLA in healthy donors. Findings and limits, study-wide: Based on reports, TCR beta sequences accurately predicted HLA-A and HLA-B alleles for most subjects. Later findings reportedly placed an Asian-associated ancestry cluster below the approximately 670-donor mean for N-insertions. It was only CMV serostatus that was available as immune exposure information.

Notes on this clone: Antigen unknown.

Trimming took 1 base from V and 7 from J, leaving 8 bases between them. This CDR3 comprises 12 residues. In germline, CDR1 is SGHTA, CDR2 FQGNSA. The PCR employed 60 Vbeta primers together with 13 Jbeta primers. Sequencing was performed with immunoSEQ multiplex PCR; in TCRdb, only in-frame clones are kept and a portion is missing. The sample yields over 150,000 clones, roughly 70% seen once. The sequence derives from a woman aged 18-30 years in good health and CMV-seropositive. V is TRBV7-2 and J is TRBJ2-7; the D is unclear. Material: PBMCs. CDR3 sequence: CASSLGFGEQYF. DNA for the CDR3: TGTGCCAGCAGCTTAGGTTTCGGGGAGCAGTACTTC.